This T cell receptor beta chain was captured in a study of cytomegalovirus exposure and HLA in healthy donors. Assay: immunoSEQ multiplex PCR; the TCRdb copy retains only in-frame clones and omits some. The table lists over 150,000 clones, over 85% of them singletons. The CDR3 contains 12 residues. Trimming removed 11 bases from V and 3 bases from J; junction bases left unmatched: 7. Germline V gene data show CDR1 as ENHRY and CDR2 as SYGVKD. Sequences were obtained from PBMCs. The sequence was obtained from a man younger than 35 in good health and CMV-seropositive. The rearrangement links TRBV10-3 to TRBJ2-7, with 7 positions matching TRBD2. CDR3 nucleotides: TGTGCCTCACCAGGACTAGTCTACGAGCAGTACTTC. Amino acids: CASPGLVYEQYF.